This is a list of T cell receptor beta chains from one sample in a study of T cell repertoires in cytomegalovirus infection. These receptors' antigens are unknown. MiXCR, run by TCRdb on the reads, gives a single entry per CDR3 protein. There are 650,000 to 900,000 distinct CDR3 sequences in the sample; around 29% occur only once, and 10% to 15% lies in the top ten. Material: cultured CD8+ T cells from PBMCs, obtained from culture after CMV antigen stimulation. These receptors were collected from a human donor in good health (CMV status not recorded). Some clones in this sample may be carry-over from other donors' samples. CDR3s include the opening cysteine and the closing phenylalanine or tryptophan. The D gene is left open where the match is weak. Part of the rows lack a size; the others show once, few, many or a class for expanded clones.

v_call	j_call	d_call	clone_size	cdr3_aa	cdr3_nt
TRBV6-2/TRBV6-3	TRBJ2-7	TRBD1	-	CASSYDRVYEQYF	TGTGCCAGCAGTTACGACAGGGTGTACGAGCAGTACTTC
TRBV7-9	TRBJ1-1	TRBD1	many	CASSGRGTGKDRANTEAFF	TGTGCCAGCAGCGGTAGAGGGACAGGGAAGGATCGGGCGAACACTGAAGCTTTCTTT
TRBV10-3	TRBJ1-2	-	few	CALRQEGLNYGYTF	TGTGCCCTCCGACAGGAAGGACTTAACTATGGCTACACCTTC
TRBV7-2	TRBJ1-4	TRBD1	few	CASSQRPWDRVYEKLFF	TGTGCCAGCAGCCAAAGGCCGTGGGACAGGGTATATGAAAAACTGTTTTTT
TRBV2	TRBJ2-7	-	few	CASSGGLGEYF	TGTGCCAGCAGTGGAGGTTTAGGGGAGTACTTC
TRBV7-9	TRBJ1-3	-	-	CASSLFGETGGNTIYF	TGTGCCAGCAGCTTATTCGGGGAGACAGGTGGAAACACCATATATTTT
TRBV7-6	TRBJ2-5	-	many	CASSLAGQAQYF	TGTGCCAGCAGCTTAGCGGGCCAGGCCCAGTACTTC
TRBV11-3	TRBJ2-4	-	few	CASRPYEGFVKNIQYF	TGTGCCAGCAGACCGTACGAAGGGTTTGTCAAAAACATTCAGTACTTC
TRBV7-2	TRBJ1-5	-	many	CASTLTGLDQPQHF	TGTGCCAGCACCTTAACAGGGTTGGATCAGCCCCAGCATTTT
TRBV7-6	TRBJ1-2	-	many	CASSLGGVNYGYTF	TGTGCCAGCAGCTTAGGCGGGGTTAACTATGGCTACACCTTC
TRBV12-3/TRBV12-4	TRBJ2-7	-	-	CASQLFGSSYEQYF	TGTGCCAGTCAGCTATTTGGGAGCTCCTACGAGCAGTACTTC
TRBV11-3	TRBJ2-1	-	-	CASSLRGLNEQFF	TGTGCCAGCAGCTTGAGGGGCCTAAATGAGCAGTTCTTC
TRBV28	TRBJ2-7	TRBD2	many	CASSPWASGDEQYF	TGTGCCAGCAGTCCCTGGGCTAGCGGGGACGAGCAGTACTTC
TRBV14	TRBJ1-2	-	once	CASSQSTAAGYGYTF	TGTGCCAGCAGCCAGTCGACAGCTGCGGGGTATGGCTACACCTTC
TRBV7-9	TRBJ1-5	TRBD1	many	CASSSGGQPQHF	TGTGCCAGCAGCTCAGGGGGTCAGCCCCAGCATTTT
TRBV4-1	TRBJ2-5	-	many	CASAGNSQETQYF	TGCGCCAGCGCGGGTAACTCCCAAGAGACCCAGTACTTC
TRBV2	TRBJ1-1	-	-	CASSEWSNTEAFF	TGTGCCAGCAGTGAATGGTCGAACACTGAAGCTTTCTTT
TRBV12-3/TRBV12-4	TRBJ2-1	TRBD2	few	CASARSGGRYNEQFF	TGTGCCAGCGCGCGAAGCGGGGGGAGATACAATGAGCAGTTCTTC
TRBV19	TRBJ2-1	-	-	CASSISRLSNEQFF	TGTGCCAGTAGTATATCCCGGCTAAGCAATGAGCAGTTCTTC
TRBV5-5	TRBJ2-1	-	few	CASSIVGHNEQFF	TGTGCCAGCAGCATCGTCGGGCACAATGAGCAGTTCTTC
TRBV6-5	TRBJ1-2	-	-	CASRSSRGYTF	TGTGCCAGCCGTTCCTCGCGGGGCTACACCTTC
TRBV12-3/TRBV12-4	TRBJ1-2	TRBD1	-	CASSLKTLHRTGEVGYTF	TGTGCCAGCAGTTTAAAAACCCTACACCGGACAGGGGAAGTTGGCTACACCTTC
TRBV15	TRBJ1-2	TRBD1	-	CATSRPRDRVHGYTF	TGTGCCACCAGCAGACCCCGGGACAGGGTTCATGGCTACACCTTC
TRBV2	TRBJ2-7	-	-	CASGTGRKPYEQYF	TGTGCCAGCGGGACCGGGAGAAAACCCTACGAGCAGTACTTC
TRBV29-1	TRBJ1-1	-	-	CSVDQGTEAFF	TGCAGCGTTGACCAGGGGACTGAAGCTTTCTTT
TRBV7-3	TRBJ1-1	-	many	CASSLSGGRTEAFF	TGTGCCAGCAGCTTAAGCGGGGGTCGTACTGAAGCTTTCTTT
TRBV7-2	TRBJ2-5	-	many	CASSLRGLQETQYF	TGTGCCAGCAGCTTACGGGGCCTCCAAGAGACCCAGTACTTC
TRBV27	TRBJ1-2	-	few	CASSYYRDDGYTF	TGTGCCAGCAGCTACTACAGGGACGATGGCTACACCTTC
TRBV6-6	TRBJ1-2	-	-	CASSYNSAYGYTF	TGTGCCAGCAGTTACAACAGCGCCTATGGCTACACCTTC
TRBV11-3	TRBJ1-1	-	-	CASSLDGGRRTEAFF	TGTGCCAGCAGCTTAGACGGGGGGCGCCGCACTGAAGCTTTCTTT
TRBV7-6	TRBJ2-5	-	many	CASSLAGGLETQYF	TGTGCCAGCAGCTTAGCAGGAGGACTCGAGACCCAGTACTTC
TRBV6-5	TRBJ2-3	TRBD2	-	CASSYSTLLAGGPHTDTQYF	TGTGCCAGCAGTTACTCGACTCTCCTAGCGGGGGGTCCTCACACAGATACGCAGTATTTT
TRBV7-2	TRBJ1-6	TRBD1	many	CASRRDSLREISPLHF	TGTGCCAGCAGGCGGGACAGCCTTCGGGAAATTTCACCCCTCCACTTT
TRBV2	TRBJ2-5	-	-	CASSEWTAQETQYF	TGTGCCAGCAGTGAGTGGACAGCACAAGAGACCCAGTACTTC
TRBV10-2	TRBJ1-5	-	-	CASSAIGGGNQPQHF	TGCGCCAGCAGTGCGATTGGGGGGGGAAATCAGCCCCAGCATTTT
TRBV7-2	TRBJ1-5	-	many	CASSLGVGPQHF	TGTGCCAGCAGCTTAGGGGTGGGGCCCCAGCATTTT
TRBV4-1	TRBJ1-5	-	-	CASSPEGGNQPQHF	TGCGCCAGCAGCCCAGAAGGGGGCAATCAGCCCCAGCATTTT
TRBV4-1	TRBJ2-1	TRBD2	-	CASSHIAGGGNEQFF	TGCGCCAGCAGCCATATAGCGGGGGGGGGAAATGAGCAGTTCTTC
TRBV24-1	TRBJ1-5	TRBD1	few	CATSDTPGQPSYSNQPQHF	TGTGCCACCAGTGATACTCCGGGACAGCCAAGTTATAGCAATCAGCCCCAGCATTTT
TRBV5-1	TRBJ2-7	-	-	CASSLDRASYEQYF	TGCGCCAGCAGCTTGGACAGGGCCTCCTACGAGCAGTACTTC
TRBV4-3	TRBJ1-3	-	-	CASSHGQPSGNTIYF	TGCGCCAGCAGCCACGGGCAGCCATCAGGAAACACCATATATTTT
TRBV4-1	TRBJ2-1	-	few	CASSQDGRRGFF	TGCGCCAGCAGCCAAGATGGGCGTCGGGGGTTCTTC
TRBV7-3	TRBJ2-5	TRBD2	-	CASSRGERHQETQYF	TGTGCCAGCAGCCGGGGGGAACGACACCAAGAGACCCAGTACTTC
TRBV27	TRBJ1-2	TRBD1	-	CASSTAGTGDGYTF	TGTGCCAGTTCGACCGCCGGGACAGGGGATGGCTACACCTTC
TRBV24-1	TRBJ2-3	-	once	CATSDNGAGPDTQYF	TGTGCCACCAGTGATAACGGAGCGGGCCCAGATACGCAGTATTTT
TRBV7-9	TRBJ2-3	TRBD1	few	CASSAPGQVRYTQYF	TGTGCCAGCAGCGCTCCGGGACAGGTTAGATATACGCAGTATTTT
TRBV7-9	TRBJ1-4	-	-	CASSSGTTSPATNEKLFF	TGTGCCAGCAGCTCCGGCACGACTTCCCCGGCGACTAATGAAAAACTGTTTTTT
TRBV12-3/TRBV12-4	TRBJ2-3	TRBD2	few	CASGSERGITDTQYF	TGTGCCAGCGGGTCAGAGCGGGGGATTACAGATACGCAGTATTTT
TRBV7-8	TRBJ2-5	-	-	CASNPTAGGQETQYF	TGTGCCAGCAACCCTACGGCCGGAGGGCAAGAGACCCAGTACTTC
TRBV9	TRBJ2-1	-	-	CASSVSRQGGNNEQFF	TGTGCCAGCAGCGTGTCCCGGCAGGGCGGGAACAATGAGCAGTTCTTC
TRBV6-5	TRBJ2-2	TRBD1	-	CASSNRDRIDTGELFF	TGTGCCAGCAGTAACCGGGACAGGATCGACACCGGGGAGCTGTTTTTT
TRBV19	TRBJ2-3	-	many	CASTQGPSTDTQYF	TGTGCCTCCACACAGGGTCCTAGCACAGATACGCAGTATTTT
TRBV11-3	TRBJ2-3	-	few	CASRTGSPSTDTQYF	TGTGCCAGCAGAACCGGGAGCCCTAGCACAGATACGCAGTATTTT